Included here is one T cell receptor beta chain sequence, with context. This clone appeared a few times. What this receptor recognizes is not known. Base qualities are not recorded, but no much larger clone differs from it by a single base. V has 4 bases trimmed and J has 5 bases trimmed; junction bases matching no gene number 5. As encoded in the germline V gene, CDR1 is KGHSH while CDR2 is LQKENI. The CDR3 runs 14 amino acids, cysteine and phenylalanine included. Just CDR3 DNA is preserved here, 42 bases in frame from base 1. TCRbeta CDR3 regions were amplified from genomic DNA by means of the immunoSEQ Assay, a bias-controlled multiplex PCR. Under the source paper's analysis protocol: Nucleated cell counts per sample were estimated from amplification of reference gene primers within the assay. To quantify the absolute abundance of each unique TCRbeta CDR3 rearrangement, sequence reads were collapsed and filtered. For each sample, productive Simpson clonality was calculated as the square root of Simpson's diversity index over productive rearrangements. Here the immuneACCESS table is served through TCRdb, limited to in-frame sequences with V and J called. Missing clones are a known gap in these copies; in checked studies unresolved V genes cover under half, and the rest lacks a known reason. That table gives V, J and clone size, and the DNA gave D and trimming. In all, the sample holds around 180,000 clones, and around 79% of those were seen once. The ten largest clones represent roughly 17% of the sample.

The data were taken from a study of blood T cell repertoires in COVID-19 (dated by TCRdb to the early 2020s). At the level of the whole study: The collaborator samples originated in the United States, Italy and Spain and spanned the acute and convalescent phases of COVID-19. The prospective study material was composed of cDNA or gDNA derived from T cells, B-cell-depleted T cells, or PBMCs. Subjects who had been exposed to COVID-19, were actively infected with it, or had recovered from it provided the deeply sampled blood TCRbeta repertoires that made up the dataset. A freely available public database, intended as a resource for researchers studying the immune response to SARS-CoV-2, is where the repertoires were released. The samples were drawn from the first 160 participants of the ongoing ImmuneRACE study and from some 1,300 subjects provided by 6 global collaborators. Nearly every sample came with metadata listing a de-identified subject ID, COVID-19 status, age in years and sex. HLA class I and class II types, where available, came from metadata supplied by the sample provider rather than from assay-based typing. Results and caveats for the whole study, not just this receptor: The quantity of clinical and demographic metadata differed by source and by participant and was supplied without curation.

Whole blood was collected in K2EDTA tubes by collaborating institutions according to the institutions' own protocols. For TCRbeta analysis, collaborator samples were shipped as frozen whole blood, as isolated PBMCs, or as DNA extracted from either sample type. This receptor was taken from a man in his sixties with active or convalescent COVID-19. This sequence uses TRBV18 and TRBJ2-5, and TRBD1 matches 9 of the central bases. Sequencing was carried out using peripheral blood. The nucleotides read TGTGCCAGCTCACTAACAGGGGGCTGGGAGACCCAGTACTTC. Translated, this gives CASSLTGGWETQYF.